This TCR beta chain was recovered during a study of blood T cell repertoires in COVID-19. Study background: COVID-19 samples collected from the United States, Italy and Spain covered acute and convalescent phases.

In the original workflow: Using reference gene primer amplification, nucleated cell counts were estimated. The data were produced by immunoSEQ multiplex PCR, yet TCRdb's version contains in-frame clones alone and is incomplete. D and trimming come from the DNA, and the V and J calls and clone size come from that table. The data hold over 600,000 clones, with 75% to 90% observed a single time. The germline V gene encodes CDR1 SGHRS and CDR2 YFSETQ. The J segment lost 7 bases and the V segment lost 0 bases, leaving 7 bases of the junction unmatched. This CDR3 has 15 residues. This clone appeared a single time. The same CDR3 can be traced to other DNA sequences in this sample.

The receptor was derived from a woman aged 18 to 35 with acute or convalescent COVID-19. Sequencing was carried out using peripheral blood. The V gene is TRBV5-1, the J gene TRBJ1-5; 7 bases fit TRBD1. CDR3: CASSLAGQVGQPQHF. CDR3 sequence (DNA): TGCGCCAGCAGCTTGGCTGGACAGGTAGGACAGCCCCAGCATTTT. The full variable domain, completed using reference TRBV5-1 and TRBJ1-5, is KAGVTQTPRYLIKTRGQQVTLSCSPISGHRSVSWYQQTPGQGLQFLFEYFSETQRNKGNFPGRFSGRQFSNSRSEMNVSTLELGDSALYLCASSLAGQVGQPQHFGDGTRLSIL.